This T cell receptor beta chain derives from a study of shared clonotypes between healthy human individuals. For the study at large: CD4 naive and CD4 memory each took three plates per donor, while CD8 naive took two and CD8 memory one.

Naive CD8 populations comprised CD45RO-negative cells positively selected for CCR7, excluding terminally differentiated effector memory CD45RA+ cells. This CDR3 comprises 13 residues. Germline values: CDR1 SGHKS, CDR2 YYEKEE (reference sequence). V was pared by 2 bases and J by 6 bases, with 12 bases between. The method was immunoSEQ multiplex PCR; TCRdb's version includes in-frame clones alone and lacks a portion of them. The sample carries 800,000 to 950,000 clones, about 97% recorded once. Sequenced material: naive CD8+ T cells sorted from blood. The chain recombines TRBV5-5 with TRBJ2-7; D not resolved. The TCR comes from a man aged 30 to 45 in good health. The CDR3 DNA follows: TGTGCCAGCAGCTTCTCGTCGAGGCTCGAGCAGTACTTC. Its translation: CASSFSSRLEQYF.